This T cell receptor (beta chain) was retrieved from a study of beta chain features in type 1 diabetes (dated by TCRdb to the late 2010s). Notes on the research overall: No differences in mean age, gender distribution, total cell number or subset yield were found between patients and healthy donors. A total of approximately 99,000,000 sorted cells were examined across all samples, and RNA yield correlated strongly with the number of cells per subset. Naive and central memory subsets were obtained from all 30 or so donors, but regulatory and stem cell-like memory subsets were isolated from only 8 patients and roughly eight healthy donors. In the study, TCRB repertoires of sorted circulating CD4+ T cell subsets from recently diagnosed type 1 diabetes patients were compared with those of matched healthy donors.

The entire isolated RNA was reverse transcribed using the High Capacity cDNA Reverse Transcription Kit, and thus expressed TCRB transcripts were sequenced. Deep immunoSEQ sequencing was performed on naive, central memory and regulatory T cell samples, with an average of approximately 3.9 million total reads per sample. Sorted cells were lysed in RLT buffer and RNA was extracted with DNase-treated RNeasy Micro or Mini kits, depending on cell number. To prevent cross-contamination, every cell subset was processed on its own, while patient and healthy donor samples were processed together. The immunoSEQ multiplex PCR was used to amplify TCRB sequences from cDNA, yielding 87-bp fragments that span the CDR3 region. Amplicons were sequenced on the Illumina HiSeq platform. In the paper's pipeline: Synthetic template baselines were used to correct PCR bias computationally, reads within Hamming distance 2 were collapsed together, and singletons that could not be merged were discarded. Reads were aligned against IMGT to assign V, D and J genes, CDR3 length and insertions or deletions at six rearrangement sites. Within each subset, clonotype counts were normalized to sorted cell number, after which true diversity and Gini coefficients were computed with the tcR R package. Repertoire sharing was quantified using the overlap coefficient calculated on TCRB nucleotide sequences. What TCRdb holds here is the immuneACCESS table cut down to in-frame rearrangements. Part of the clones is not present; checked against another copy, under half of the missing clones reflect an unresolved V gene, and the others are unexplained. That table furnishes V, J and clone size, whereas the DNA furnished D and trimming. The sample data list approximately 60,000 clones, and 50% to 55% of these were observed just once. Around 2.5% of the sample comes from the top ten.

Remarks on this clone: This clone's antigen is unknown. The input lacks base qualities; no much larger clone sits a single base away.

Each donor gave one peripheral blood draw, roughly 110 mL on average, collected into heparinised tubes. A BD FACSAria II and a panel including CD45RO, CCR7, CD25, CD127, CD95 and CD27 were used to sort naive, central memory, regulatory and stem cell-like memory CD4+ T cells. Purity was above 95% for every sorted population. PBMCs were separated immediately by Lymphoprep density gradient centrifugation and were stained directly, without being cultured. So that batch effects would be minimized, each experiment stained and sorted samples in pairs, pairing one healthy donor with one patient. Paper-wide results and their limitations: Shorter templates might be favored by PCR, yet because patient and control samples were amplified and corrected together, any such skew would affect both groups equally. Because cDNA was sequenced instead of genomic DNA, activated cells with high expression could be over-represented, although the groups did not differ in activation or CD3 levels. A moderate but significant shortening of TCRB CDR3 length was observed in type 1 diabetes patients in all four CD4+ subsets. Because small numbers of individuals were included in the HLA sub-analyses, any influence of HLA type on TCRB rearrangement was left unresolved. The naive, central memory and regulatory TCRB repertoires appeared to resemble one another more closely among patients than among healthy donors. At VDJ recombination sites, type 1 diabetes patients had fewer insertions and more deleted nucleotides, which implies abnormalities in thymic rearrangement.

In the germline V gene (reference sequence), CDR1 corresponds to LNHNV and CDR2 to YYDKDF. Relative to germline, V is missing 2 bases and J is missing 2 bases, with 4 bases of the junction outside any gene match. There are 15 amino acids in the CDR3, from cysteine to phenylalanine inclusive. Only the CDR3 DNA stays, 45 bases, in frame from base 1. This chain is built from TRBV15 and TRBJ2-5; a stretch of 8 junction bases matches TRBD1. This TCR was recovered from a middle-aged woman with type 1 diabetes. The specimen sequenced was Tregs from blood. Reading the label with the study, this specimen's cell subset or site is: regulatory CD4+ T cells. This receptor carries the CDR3 CATSRYGQGQETQYF. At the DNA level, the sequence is TGTGCCACCAGCAGATACGGACAGGGACAAGAGACCCAGTACTTC. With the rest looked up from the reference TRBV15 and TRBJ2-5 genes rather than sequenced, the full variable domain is DAMVIQNPRYQVTQFGKPVTLSCSQTLNHNVMYWYQQKSSQAPKLLFHYYDKDFNNEADTPDNFQSRRPNTSFCFLDIRSPGLGDTAMYLCATSRYGQGQETQYFGPGTRLLVL.